This T cell receptor beta chain was captured in a study of blood T cell repertoires in COVID-19. Shortly before study entry, within 2 weeks, exposed participants had met a COVID-19 case. Assay: immunoSEQ multiplex PCR; the TCRdb copy retains only in-frame clones and omits some. This table holds more than 150,000 clones, approximately 80% found once. V was shortened by 2 bases and J by 4 bases, with 17 bases between the two germline ends. The length of the CDR3 is 15 residues. Germline CDR1 reads GTSNPN; CDR2 reads SVGIG (reference sequence). Sequenced input: PBMCs or T cells enriched from blood (not recorded which). V usage is TRBV30 and J usage is TRBJ1-1, with D maybe TRBD1 (6 bases). This TCR was sampled from a man aged 60 to 69 who had been exposed to COVID-19. DNA of the CDR3: TGTGCCTGGAGTCTTGGACAGCCCAAGGGCACTGAAGCTTTCTTT. Translated: CAWSLGQPKGTEAFF. Variable domain in full (rest from reference TRBV30 and TRBJ1-1): SQTIHQWPATLVQPVGSPLSLECTVEGTSNPNLYWYRQAAGRGLQLLFYSVGIGQISSEVPQNLSASRPQDRQFILSSKKLLLSDSGFYLCAWSLGQPKGTEAFFGQGTRLTVV.